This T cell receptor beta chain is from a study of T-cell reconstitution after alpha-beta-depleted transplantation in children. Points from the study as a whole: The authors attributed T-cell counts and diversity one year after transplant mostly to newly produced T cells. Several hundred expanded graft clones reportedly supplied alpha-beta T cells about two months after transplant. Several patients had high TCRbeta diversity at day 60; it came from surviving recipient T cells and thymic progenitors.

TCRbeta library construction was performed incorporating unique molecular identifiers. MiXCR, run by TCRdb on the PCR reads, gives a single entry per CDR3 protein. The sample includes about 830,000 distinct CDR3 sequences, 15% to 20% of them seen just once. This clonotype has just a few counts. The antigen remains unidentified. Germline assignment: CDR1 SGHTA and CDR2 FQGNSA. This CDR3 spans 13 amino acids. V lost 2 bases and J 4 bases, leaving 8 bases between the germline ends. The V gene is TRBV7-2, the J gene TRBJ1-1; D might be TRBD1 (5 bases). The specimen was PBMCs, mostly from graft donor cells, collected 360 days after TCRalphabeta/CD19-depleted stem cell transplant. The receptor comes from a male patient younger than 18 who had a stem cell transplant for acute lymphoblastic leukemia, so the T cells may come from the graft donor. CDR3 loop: CASSLFQGTEAFF. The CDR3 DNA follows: TGTGCCAGCAGCTTATTTCAGGGCACTGAAGCTTTCTTT.